The 2 T cell receptor beta chains reported below all come from one sample, sequenced in a study of cytomegalovirus exposure and HLA in healthy donors. 13 Jbeta primers and 60 Vbeta primers were used for the PCR. Profiled with immunoSEQ multiplex PCR; TCRdb holds only in-frame clones, not every one. Of 150,000 to 200,000 clones listed, over 65% are singletons. The source material was PBMCs. The origin of the receptors is a man younger than 35 in good health and CMV-seropositive.

This chain connects TRBV4-1 to TRBJ2-3; unclear D gene. Per germline, CDR1 MGHRA and CDR2 YSYEKL. The CDR3 runs 15 residues. The V end was cut by 1 base, the J end by 0 bases, with 8 bases between. As DNA, the CDR3 is TGCGCCAGCAGCCAAGCGCAGGTGAGCACAGATACGCAGTATTTT. This gives the protein CASSQAQVSTDTQYF.

This clone was picked up one time. This chain connects TRBV7-8 to TRBJ1-1; D ambiguous. V was shortened by 2 bases and J by 3 bases, with 7 bases between the two germline ends. The length of the CDR3 is 13 residues. Germline-derived CDR1 and CDR2 are SGHVS and FQNEAQ. The CDR3 nucleotides read TGTGCCAGCAGCTTAAATAGAGACACTGAAGCTTTCTTT. It specifies CASSLNRDTEAFF.